A single sample gave rise to the 8 T cell receptor beta chains below, sequenced in a study of shared clonotypes between healthy human individuals. Sequenced by immunoSEQ multiplex PCR; TCRdb stores in-frame clones only, minus some. The repertoire holds approximately 470,000 clones, about 84% seen once, with roughly an eighth in the top ten. The sample comprised PBMCs. These receptors were collected from a woman aged 40 to 50 in good health. Some clones in this sample may be carry-over from other donors' samples.

Regarding this clone: This CDR3 is also generated by other DNA sequences in the sample. The chain uses TRBV5-1 and TRBJ1-2; a possible D gene is TRBD1 (5 bases). Germline V gives CDR1 SGHRS, CDR2 YFSETQ. CDR3 length: 14 residues. The germline V and J ends were trimmed by 0 bases and 1 base, with 7 bases remaining between them. CDR3 nucleotide sequence: TGCGCCAGCAGCTTGGGGCAGGGTAACTATGGCTACACCTTC. This sequence encodes CASSLGQGNYGYTF.

This clone has a single count. A single base separates this from a much larger clone, so it may be a read error. The sample has other DNA sequences that encode this CDR3 too. The V gene is TRBV14, the J gene TRBJ2-1; D is ambiguous. The CDR3 length is 15 residues. Germline loops: CDR1 SGHDN, CDR2 FVKESK. The V end was cut by 5 bases, the J end by 10 bases, with 21 bases between. The CDR3 sequence: CASSTAIGPHMEQFF. DNA of the CDR3: TGTGCCAGCAGCACAGCTATAGGACCCCATATGGAGCAGTTCTTC.

The V and J genes are TRBV28 and TRBJ2-1, with D perhaps given as TRBD1 or TRBD2 (5 bases each). Between the trimmed V and J ends, which lost 6 bases and 4 bases, there was a span of 10 bases. Per the germline V gene, CDR1 is MDHEN and CDR2 is SYDVKM. This CDR3 contains 13 residues. The CDR3 spells CASRPWGYNEQFF. In DNA, the CDR3 is TGTGCCAGCAGGCCGTGGGGGTACAATGAGCAGTTCTTC.

Turning to this clone: This likely stems from a read error, as it lies one base from a far larger clone. This chain uses TRBV7-3 with TRBJ2-6; 7 bases fit TRBD1. This CDR3 has 18 residues. CDR1 and CDR2 (germline): SGHTA, FQGTGA. The CDR3 region is CDSSPLGTANSGANVLTF. The CDR3 DNA follows: TGTGACAGCAGCCCTCTTGGGACAGCTAATTCTGGGGCCAACGTCCTGACTTTC.

As DNA, the CDR3 is TGTGCCAGCAGCCCCGGACTAGAGGGCTACGAGCAGTACTTC. Translation: CASSPGLEGYEQYF. This chain joins TRBV9 and TRBJ2-7; 7 bases map to TRBD2. Germline V gene sequence: CDR1 SGDLS, CDR2 YYNGEE. This CDR3 contains 14 residues. V shed 4 bases, J shed 3 bases, and the junction held 7 bases outside the gene matches.

The V and J genes are TRBV10-2 and TRBJ2-7; D gene unclear. Germline CDR1 reads WSHSY; CDR2 reads SAAADI. The CDR3 consists of 13 residues. V was pared by 8 bases and J by 6 bases, with 17 bases between. CDR3 bases: TGCGCCAGCTTAGAAAATGGGATGGGCGAGCAGTACTTC. The encoded protein is CASLENGMGEQYF.

This clone was detected once. This chain joins TRBV7-9 and TRBJ2-7; 9 bases match TRBD1. After removal of 4 bases from V and 4 bases from J, the junction contained 8 bases not matched to a gene. The CDR3 is 15 residues long. Germline lookup yields CDR1 SEHNR and CDR2 FQNEAQ (reference sequence). The DNA of the CDR3 is TGTGCCAGCAGCTCCAAGGACAGGGGTGATTACGAGCAGTACTTC. Translated: CASSSKDRGDYEQYF.

A note on this clone: A far more abundant clone sits one base away, making this likely a read error. The V and J genes are TRBV13 and TRBJ1-3, with D hard to call. The V gene lost 8 bases and the J gene lost 5 bases, with 22 bases spanning the gap. Germline CDR1 PRHDT, CDR2 FYEKMQ (reference sequence). The CDR3 spans 16 residues. The CDR3 is CASGWSMDRSRNTIYF. CDR3 nucleotide sequence: TGTGCCAGCGGCTGGTCCATGGACCGGAGTCGAAACACCATATATTTT.